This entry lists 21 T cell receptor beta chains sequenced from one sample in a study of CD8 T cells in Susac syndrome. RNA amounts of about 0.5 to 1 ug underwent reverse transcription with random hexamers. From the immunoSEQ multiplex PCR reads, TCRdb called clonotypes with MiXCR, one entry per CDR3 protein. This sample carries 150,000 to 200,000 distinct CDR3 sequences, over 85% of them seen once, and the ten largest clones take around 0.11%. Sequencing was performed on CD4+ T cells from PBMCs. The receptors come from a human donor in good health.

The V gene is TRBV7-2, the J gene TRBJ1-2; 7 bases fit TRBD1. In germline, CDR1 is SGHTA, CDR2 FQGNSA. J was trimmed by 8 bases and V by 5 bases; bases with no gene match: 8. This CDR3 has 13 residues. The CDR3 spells CASSGTGVGGYTF. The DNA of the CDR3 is TGTGCCAGCAGCGGAACAGGGGTGGGAGGCTACACCTTC. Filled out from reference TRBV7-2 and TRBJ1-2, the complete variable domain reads GAGVSQSPSNKVTEKGKDVELRCDPISGHTALYWYRQSLGQGLEFLIYFQGNSAPDKSGLPSDRFSAERTGGSVSTLTIQRTQQEDSAVYLCASSGTGVGGYTFGSGTRLTVV.

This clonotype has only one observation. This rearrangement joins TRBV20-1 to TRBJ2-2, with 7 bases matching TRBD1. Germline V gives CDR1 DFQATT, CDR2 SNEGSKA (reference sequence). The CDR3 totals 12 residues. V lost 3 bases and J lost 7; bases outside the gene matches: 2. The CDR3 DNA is TGCAGTGCTAGGAGGGGGCACGGGGAGCTGTTTTTT. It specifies CSARRGHGELFF.

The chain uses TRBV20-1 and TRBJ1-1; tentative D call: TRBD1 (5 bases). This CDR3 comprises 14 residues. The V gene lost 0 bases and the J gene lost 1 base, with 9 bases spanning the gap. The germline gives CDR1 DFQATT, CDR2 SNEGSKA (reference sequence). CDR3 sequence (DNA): TGCAGTGCTAGAGATCTAGGACAGAACACTGAAGCTTTCTTT. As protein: CSARDLGQNTEAFF.

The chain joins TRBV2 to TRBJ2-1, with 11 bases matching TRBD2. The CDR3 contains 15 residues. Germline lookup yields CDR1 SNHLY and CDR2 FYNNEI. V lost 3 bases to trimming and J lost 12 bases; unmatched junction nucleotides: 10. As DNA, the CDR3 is TGTGCCAGCAGTGAGGGGACTAGCGGAGCAATGAGGCAGTTCTTC. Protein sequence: CASSEGTSGAMRQFF.

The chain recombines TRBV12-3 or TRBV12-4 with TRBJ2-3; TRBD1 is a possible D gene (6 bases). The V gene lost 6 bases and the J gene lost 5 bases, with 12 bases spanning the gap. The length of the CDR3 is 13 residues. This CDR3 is CASRQDRRDTQYF. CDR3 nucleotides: TGTGCCAGCAGACAGGACAGAAGAGATACGCAGTATTTT.

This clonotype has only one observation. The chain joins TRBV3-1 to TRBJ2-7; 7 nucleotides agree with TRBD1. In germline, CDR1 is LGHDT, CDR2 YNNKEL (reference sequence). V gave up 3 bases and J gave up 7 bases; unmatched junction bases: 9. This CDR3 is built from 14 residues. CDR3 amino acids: CASSHHGQDREQYF. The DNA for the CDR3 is TGTGCCAGCAGCCACCACGGACAGGACAGGGAGCAGTACTTC.

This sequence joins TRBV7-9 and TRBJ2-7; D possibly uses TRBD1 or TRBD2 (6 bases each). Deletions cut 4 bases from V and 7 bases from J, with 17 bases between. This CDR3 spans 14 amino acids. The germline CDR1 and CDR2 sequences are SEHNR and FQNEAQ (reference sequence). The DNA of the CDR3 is TGTGCCAGCAGCTCGGACAGTGACCGGGGGGAGCAGTACTTC. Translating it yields CASSSDSDRGEQYF.

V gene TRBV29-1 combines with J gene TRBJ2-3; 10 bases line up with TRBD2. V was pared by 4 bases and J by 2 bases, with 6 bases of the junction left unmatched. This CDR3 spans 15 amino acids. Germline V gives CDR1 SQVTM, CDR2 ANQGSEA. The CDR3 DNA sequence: TGCAGCGTTGCCCCTAGCGGGAGTTACACAGATACGCAGTATTTT. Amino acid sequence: CSVAPSGSYTDTQYF.

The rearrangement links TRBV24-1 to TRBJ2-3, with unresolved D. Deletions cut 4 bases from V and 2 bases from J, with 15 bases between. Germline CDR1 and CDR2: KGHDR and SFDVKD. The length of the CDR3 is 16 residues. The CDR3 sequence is CATSDSDGTVTDTQYF. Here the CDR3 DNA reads TGTGCCACCAGTGACTCCGACGGAACCGTCACAGATACGCAGTATTTT.

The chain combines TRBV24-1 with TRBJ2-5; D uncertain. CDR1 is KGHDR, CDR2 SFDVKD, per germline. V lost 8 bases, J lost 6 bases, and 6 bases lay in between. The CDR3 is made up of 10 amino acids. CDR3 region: CATKRKTQYF. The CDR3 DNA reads TGTGCCACCAAGAGGAAGACCCAGTACTTC.

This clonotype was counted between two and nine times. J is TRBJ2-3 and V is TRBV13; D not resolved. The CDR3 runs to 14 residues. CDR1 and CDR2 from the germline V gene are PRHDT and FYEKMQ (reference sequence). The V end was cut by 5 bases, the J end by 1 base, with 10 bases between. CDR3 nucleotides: TGTGCCAGCAGCATCCGGACGGGCACAGATACGCAGTATTTT. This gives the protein CASSIRTGTDTQYF.

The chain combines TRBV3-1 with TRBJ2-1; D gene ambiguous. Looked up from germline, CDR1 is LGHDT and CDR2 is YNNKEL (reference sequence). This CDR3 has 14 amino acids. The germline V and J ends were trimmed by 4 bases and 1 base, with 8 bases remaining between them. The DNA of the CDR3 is TGTGCCAGCAGCCCTCAGAGGTCCTACAATGAGCAGTTCTTC. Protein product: CASSPQRSYNEQFF.

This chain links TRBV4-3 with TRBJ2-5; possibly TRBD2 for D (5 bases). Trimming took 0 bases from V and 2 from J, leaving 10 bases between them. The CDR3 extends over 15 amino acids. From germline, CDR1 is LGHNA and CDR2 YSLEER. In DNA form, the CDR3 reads TGCGCCAGCAGCCAAGATGCAGCGGTTCAAGAGACCCAGTACTTC. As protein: CASSQDAAVQETQYF.

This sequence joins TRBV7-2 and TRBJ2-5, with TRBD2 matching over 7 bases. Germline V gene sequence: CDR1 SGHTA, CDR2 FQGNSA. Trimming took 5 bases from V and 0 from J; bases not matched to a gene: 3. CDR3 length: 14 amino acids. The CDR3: CASSPGLYQETQYF. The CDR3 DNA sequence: TGTGCCAGCAGCCCGGGACTATACCAAGAGACCCAGTACTTC.

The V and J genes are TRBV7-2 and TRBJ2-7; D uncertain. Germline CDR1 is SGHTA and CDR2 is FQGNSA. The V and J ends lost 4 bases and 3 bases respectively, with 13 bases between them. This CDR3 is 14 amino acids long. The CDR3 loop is CASSSTHASYEQYF. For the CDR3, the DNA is TGTGCCAGCAGCTCGACCCACGCCAGCTACGAGCAGTACTTC.

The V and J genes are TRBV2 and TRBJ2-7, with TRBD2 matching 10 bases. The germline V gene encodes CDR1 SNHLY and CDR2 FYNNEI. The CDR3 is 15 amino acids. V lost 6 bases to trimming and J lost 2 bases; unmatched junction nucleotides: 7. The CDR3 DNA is TGTGCCAGCAGAACACGACTAGCGGGCCCCTACGAGCAGTACTTC. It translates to CASRTRLAGPYEQYF.

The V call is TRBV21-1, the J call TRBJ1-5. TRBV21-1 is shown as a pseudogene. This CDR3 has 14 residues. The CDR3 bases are TGTGCCAGCAGCATCCCACGGTCGAATCAGCCCCAGCATTTT. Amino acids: CASSIPRSNQPQHF.

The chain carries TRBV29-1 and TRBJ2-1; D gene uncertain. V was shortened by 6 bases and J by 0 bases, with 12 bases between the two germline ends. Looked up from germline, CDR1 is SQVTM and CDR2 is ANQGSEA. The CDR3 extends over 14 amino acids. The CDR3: CSVRDRSSYNEQFF. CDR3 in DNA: TGCAGCGTGAGAGACCGAAGCTCCTACAATGAGCAGTTCTTC.

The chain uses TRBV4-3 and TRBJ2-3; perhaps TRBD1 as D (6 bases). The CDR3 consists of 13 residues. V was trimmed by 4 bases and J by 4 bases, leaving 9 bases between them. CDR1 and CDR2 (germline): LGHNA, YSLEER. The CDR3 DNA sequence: TGCGCCAGCAGCCGCCGACAGGCAGATACGCAGTATTTT. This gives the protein CASSRRQADTQYF.

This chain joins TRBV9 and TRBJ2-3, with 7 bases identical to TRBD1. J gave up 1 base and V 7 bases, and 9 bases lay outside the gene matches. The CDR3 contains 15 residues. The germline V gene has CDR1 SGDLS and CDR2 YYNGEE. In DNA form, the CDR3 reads TGTGCCAGCTCACCACGGACAGGAGGCACAGATACGCAGTATTTT. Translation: CASSPRTGGTDTQYF.

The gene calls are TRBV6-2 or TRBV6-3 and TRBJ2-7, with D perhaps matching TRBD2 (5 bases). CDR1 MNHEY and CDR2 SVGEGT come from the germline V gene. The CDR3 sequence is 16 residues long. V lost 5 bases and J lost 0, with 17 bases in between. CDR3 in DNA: TGTGCCAGCAGTACCCCAGGTCGCGGGTTCTCCTACGAGCAGTACTTC. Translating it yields CASSTPGRGFSYEQYF.